This entry lists 19 T cell receptor beta chains sequenced from one sample in a study of vaccination effects on CD4 cells after COVID-19. Antigens of these TCRs are unknown. The protocol was immunoSEQ multiplex PCR, while the TCRdb copy is restricted to in-frame clones and leaves out a portion. Of 55,000 to 80,000 clones listed, approximately 80% were seen once; the top ten hold 12%. Prior to sequencing, the ViraFEST assay stimulated PBMC with viral peptide pools, which expanded the antigen-specific CD4+ T cells. It was after approximately 10 days of culture that CD4+ T cells were isolated. Testing of the vaccine recipients showed negative nucleocapsid antibodies and no prior SARS-CoV-2 infection. The specimen was CD4+ T cells from PBMCs cultured with SARS-CoV-2 spike peptides, collected before COVID-19 vaccination. These receptor sequences come from a human donor who received a COVID-19 vaccine.

V gene TRBV6-5 combines with J gene TRBJ2-7; 10 bases are a match to TRBD1. The CDR3 consists of 13 residues. The V segment lost 6 bases and the J segment 5 bases; nucleotides outside the gene matches: 4. Germline V CDR1 and CDR2: MNHEY, SVGAGI. The CDR3 spells CASRDRGHNEQYV. The CDR3 nucleotides read TGTGCCAGCAGAGACAGGGGGCACAACGAGCAGTACGTC.

The chain carries TRBV18 and TRBJ1-4; 10 positions agree with TRBD1. With 5 bases clipped from V and 7 bases from J, the junction kept 4 bases outside the gene matches. The CDR3 loop spans 14 amino acids. In germline, CDR1 is KGHSH, CDR2 LQKENI. CDR3 bases: TGTGCCAGCTCAGCGACAGGGGGCAGTGAAAAACTGTTTTTT. Translating it yields CASSATGGSEKLFF. Combining the CDR3 with reference TRBV18 and TRBJ1-4 gives the whole variable domain NAGVMQNPRHLVRRRGQEARLRCSPMKGHSHVYWYRQLPEEGLKFMVYLQKENIIDESGMPKERFSAEFPKEGPSILRIQQVVRGDSAAYFCASSATGGSEKLFFGSGTQLSVL.

The CDR3 sequence is CATRGIGGDTQYF. The CDR3 DNA is TGTGCCACCAGGGGGATCGGAGGAGATACGCAGTATTTT. The rearrangement uses TRBV25-1 and TRBJ2-3; TRBD1 agrees at 7 bases. The CDR3 is made up of 13 amino acids. Germline values: CDR1 MGHDK, CDR2 SYGVNS. The ends lost 10 bases at V and 5 bases at J; junction bases unmatched: 9.

The chain uses TRBV5-1 and TRBJ1-2; no firm D call. This CDR3 region has 14 residues. Trimming cost V 4 bases and J 1 base, with 11 bases left between them. Germline V gives CDR1 SGHRS, CDR2 YFSETQ. This chain's CDR3 is CASSTDIVNYGYTF. The CDR3, as DNA: TGCGCCAGCAGCACTGATATAGTTAACTATGGCTACACCTTC.

The J gene is TRBJ2-1, the V gene TRBV5-1; D is uncertain. V lost 1 base and J 2 bases, leaving 7 bases between the germline ends. Germline V CDR1 and CDR2: SGHRS, YFSETQ. The CDR3 has 14 amino acids. The CDR3 spells CASSLTVPYNEQFF. For the CDR3, the DNA is TGCGCCAGCAGCTTGACGGTCCCCTACAATGAGCAGTTCTTC.

The rearrangement uses TRBV5-1 and TRBJ2-2; tentatively, D is TRBD1 (6 bases). The germline V gene has CDR1 SGHRS and CDR2 YFSETQ. Between the trimmed V and J ends, which lost 4 bases and 7 bases, there was a span of 14 bases. The CDR3 has 14 amino acids. This CDR3 reads CASSAYRAGGELFF. The CDR3, as DNA: TGCGCCAGCAGCGCGTACAGGGCCGGCGGGGAGCTGTTTTTT.

The chain recombines TRBV6-2 or TRBV6-3 with TRBJ2-2; D call uncertain. Germline assignment: CDR1 MNHEY and CDR2 SVGEGT. This CDR3 region has 16 residues. V was trimmed by 0 bases and J by 4 bases, leaving 12 bases between them. The CDR3 reads CASSYSLFRGTGELFF. DNA of the CDR3: TGTGCCAGCAGTTACTCCCTCTTTCGAGGCACCGGGGAGCTGTTTTTT.

This clone has more than one count but fewer than ten. V gene TRBV4-1 combines with J gene TRBJ1-6; D unresolved. Trimming stripped 1 base from V and 14 bases from J, with 18 bases between. From germline, CDR1 is MGHRA and CDR2 YSYEKL. The CDR3 loop spans 15 amino acids. In DNA form, the CDR3 reads TGCGCCAGCAGCCAAGGAGTCAGAACAGAACAATCCCTCCACTTT. Amino acid sequence: CASSQGVRTEQSLHF.

The rearrangement links TRBV5-4 to TRBJ2-3; 8 bases line up with TRBD2. The CDR3 spans 16 residues. Trimming at V came to 0 bases and at J to 4 bases, leaving 7 bases not matched to a gene. The germline gives CDR1 SGHNT, CDR2 YYREEE (reference sequence). In nucleotides, the CDR3 is TGTGCCAGCAGCTTGGAGGGGACTAGAGCCGCAGATACGCAGTATTTT. Translating it yields CASSLEGTRAADTQYF. Full variable domain (remainder filled in from reference TRBV5-4 and TRBJ2-3): ETGVTQSPTHLIKTRGQQVTLRCSSQSGHNTVSWYQQALGQGPQFIFQYYREEENGRGNFPPRFSGLQFPNYSSELNVNALELDDSALYLCASSLEGTRAADTQYFGPGTRLTVL.

V gene TRBV2 combines with J gene TRBJ2-2; 10 nucleotides align to TRBD2. The CDR3 covers 15 residues. Per germline, CDR1 SNHLY and CDR2 FYNNEI. The ends lost 6 bases at V and 5 bases at J; junction bases unmatched: 6. Here the CDR3 reads CASRPGLASTGELFF. Here the CDR3 DNA reads TGTGCCAGCAGACCGGGACTAGCGAGTACCGGGGAGCTGTTTTTT.

The chain is built from TRBV24-1 and TRBJ2-5, with TRBD2 identical over 9 bases. From germline, CDR1 is KGHDR and CDR2 SFDVKD. This CDR3 is 14 amino acids long. The V and J ends lost 4 bases and 4 bases, in that order; junction bases with no gene match: 3. The chain's CDR3 is CATSEAGGPETQYF. In nucleotides, the CDR3 is TGTGCCACCAGTGAGGCGGGGGGGCCAGAGACCCAGTACTTC.

The chain combines TRBV6-5 with TRBJ1-1, with D hard to call. The germline CDR1 and CDR2 sequences are MNHEY and SVGAGI. V lost 5 bases to trimming and J lost 1 base, with 8 bases between them. The CDR3 is 13 amino acids. The CDR3, as DNA: TGTGCCAGCAGTCGCGACCCGAACACTGAAGCTTTCTTT. This translates into CASSRDPNTEAFF.

This clone occurred a few times. The V and J genes are TRBV12-3 or TRBV12-4 and TRBJ1-1, with D possibly TRBD1 on 5 matching bases. Trimming took off 4 bases at V and 8 bases at J, with 8 bases between the two ends. CDR3 length: 11 residues. The CDR3, as DNA: TGTGCCAGCAGTTCCCACAGGGAAGCTTTCTTT. Protein: CASSSHREAFF.

The gene calls are TRBV5-8 and TRBJ1-1, with D possibly matching TRBD1 (6 bases). The V gene lost 4 bases and the J gene lost 8 bases, with 18 bases spanning the gap. CDR3 length equals 14 residues. Germline V gene sequence: CDR1 SGHTS, CDR2 YDEGEE. CDR3 sequence (DNA): TGTGCCAGCAGCCGACAGGCCCTTGCCGTCGAAGCTTTCTTT. Translation: CASSRQALAVEAFF.

V is TRBV19 and J is TRBJ2-5, with D perhaps matching TRBD2 (7 bases). The germline V gene encodes CDR1 LNHDA and CDR2 SQIVND (reference sequence). The CDR3 has 12 residues. Trimming shortened V by 5 bases and J by 5 bases, and 9 bases separated the two germline ends. The CDR3: CASSRGAETQYF. For the CDR3, the DNA is TGTGCCAGTAGTCGGGGGGCCGAGACCCAGTACTTC.

The chain employs TRBV12-3 or TRBV12-4 and TRBJ1-3, with D unclear. The CDR3 totals 13 residues. The ends were cut back, 11 bases at V and 1 base at J, with 12 bases in the middle. The CDR3 loop reads CASRVSSGNTIYF. CDR3 coding DNA: TGTGCCTCAAGGGTATCGTCTGGAAACACCATATATTTT.

The V gene is TRBV19, the J gene TRBJ1-2; unclear D gene. This CDR3 is built from 14 residues. Trimming took off 5 bases at V and 1 base at J, with 11 bases between the two ends. Germline assignment: CDR1 LNHDA and CDR2 SQIVND (reference sequence). This CDR3 is CASSFGPNNYGYTF. The CDR3 DNA is TGTGCCAGTAGTTTCGGCCCGAATAACTATGGCTACACCTTC.

V usage is TRBV25-1 and J usage is TRBJ2-5; tentative D call: TRBD1 (6 bases). CDR3 length equals 15 residues. Germline V CDR1 and CDR2: MGHDK, SYGVNS. Trimming removed 1 base from V and 3 bases from J, with 12 bases in between. This chain's CDR3 is CASSEWRTAKETQYF. CDR3 in DNA: TGTGCCAGCAGTGAATGGAGGACAGCCAAAGAGACCCAGTACTTC.

V and J are TRBV6-2 or TRBV6-3 and TRBJ2-3; TRBD1 agrees at 8 bases. The CDR3 runs to 15 residues. V lost 5 bases and J lost 2; bases outside the gene matches: 6. Germline lookup yields CDR1 MNHEY and CDR2 SVGEGT. The CDR3 is CASSTRDRNTDTQYF. The CDR3 DNA sequence: TGTGCCAGCAGTACCCGGGACAGGAACACAGATACGCAGTATTTT.